What follows are 23 T cell receptor beta chains derived from one specimen sequenced in a study of T cell responses to AZD1222 COVID-19 vaccine (dated by TCRdb to about 2021). Library preparation was by the immunoSEQ multiplex PCR assay. TCRdb re-hosts the immuneACCESS table, in-frame sequences only. Its copies lack some clones; in the studies checked, an unresolved V gene accounts for under half of them, and the cause for the rest is not known. This sample lists 90,000 to 130,000 clones; approximately 89% were detected once. The ten largest clones capture approximately 3% of the sample. Per the publication, the time point label means: baseline before first vaccination. The treatment or condition label of this sample denotes: meningococcal conjugate vaccine given as trial control. Sequenced material: peripheral blood, taken on day 0 of MenACWY control vaccination. These receptors were obtained from an adult in good health.

The chain joins TRBV29-1 to TRBJ1-1; 10 bases line up with TRBD1. V shed 6 bases and J 4 bases; nucleotides not matched to a gene: 2. This CDR3 is built from 12 residues. CDR1 and CDR2 from the germline V gene are SQVTM and ANQGSEA. DNA of the CDR3: TGCAGCGTCGGGACAGGGGCCACTGAAGCTTTCTTT. It specifies CSVGTGATEAFF.

This chain connects TRBV6-5 to TRBJ2-2; D is unclear. CDR1 MNHEY and CDR2 SVGAGI come from the germline V gene. Trimming removed 2 bases at V and 6 bases at J, with 7 bases between. The CDR3 is 13 amino acids. The CDR3 sequence: CASSYGLAGELFF. CDR3 coding DNA: TGTGCCAGCAGTTACGGTCTGGCCGGGGAGCTGTTTTTT.

J is TRBJ1-1 and V is TRBV2; TRBD1 might be the D (6 bases). The V and J ends lost 4 bases and 1 base respectively, with 16 bases between them. Per germline, CDR1 SNHLY and CDR2 FYNNEI. The CDR3 covers 16 residues. The CDR3: CASSVSRGGTNTEAFF. As DNA, the CDR3 is TGTGCCAGCAGTGTGTCAAGGGGGGGAACGAACACTGAAGCTTTCTTT.

The genes are TRBV18 and TRBJ1-2; 11 nucleotides agree with TRBD1. This CDR3 is 15 amino acids long. Germline trimming cut 6 bases from V and 1 base from J; bases unmatched to any gene: 4. The germline V gene encodes CDR1 KGHSH and CDR2 LQKENI. CDR3 DNA sequence: TGTGCCAGCTCTCCGGACAGGGGGCTTAACTATGGCTACACCTTC. This codes for CASSPDRGLNYGYTF.

The J gene is TRBJ1-1, the V gene TRBV28; D remains unclear. CDR3 length: 15 residues. V lost 5 bases, J lost 0 bases, and 13 bases lay in between. From germline, CDR1 is MDHEN and CDR2 SYDVKM. CDR3 region: CASSRAGRLNTEAFF. The CDR3 DNA reads TGTGCCAGCAGTCGAGCCGGACGGCTGAACACTGAAGCTTTCTTT.

The chain has TRBV2 and TRBJ1-6, with a possible D match to TRBD1 (5 bases). This CDR3 region has 16 residues. V lost 6 bases to trimming and J lost 9 bases, with 21 bases between them. The germline V gene encodes CDR1 SNHLY and CDR2 FYNNEI. This chain's CDR3 is CASSELGTSAGSPLHF. The CDR3 DNA reads as TGTGCCAGCAGCGAGTTGGGGACCTCCGCGGGTTCACCCCTCCACTTT.

This clone has only a few counts. The chain has TRBV5-1 and TRBJ1-2, with D maybe TRBD1 (5 bases). Trimming took off 5 bases at V and 6 bases at J, with 17 bases between the two ends. The CDR3 is 14 residues long. CDR1 SGHRS and CDR2 YFSETQ come from the germline V gene. The CDR3 protein is CASRFEGARDGYTF. The CDR3 DNA is TGCGCCAGCAGATTTGAAGGGGCGAGGGATGGCTACACCTTC.

The rearrangement uses TRBV7-8 and TRBJ1-1, with D possibly TRBD1 on 6 matching bases. Per germline, CDR1 SGHVS and CDR2 FQNEAQ. This CDR3 contains 13 residues. V was shortened by 1 base and J by 10 bases, with 13 bases between the two germline ends. This CDR3 reads CASSLVGGRLAFF. For the CDR3, the DNA is TGTGCCAGCAGCTTAGTGGGGGGCCGCTTAGCTTTCTTT.

The chain is built from TRBV7-9 and TRBJ1-2; 11 bases match TRBD1. Trimming cost V 5 bases and J 3 bases; bases outside gene matches: 17. This CDR3 has 19 amino acids. Germline values: CDR1 SEHNR, CDR2 FQNEAQ (reference sequence). CDR3 region: CASSQQRTGGNRSYYGYTF. DNA of the CDR3: TGTGCCAGCAGCCAACAAAGGACAGGGGGCAATCGGTCGTACTATGGCTACACCTTC.

This CDR3 is CASSRLDGGGGNTIYF. DNA for the CDR3: TGTGCCAGTAGTCGCCTCGACGGGGGTGGTGGAAACACCATATATTTT. V gene TRBV19 combines with J gene TRBJ1-3, with D perhaps matching TRBD1 (5 bases). The length of the CDR3 is 16 residues. Trimming shortened V by 5 bases and J by 3 bases, and 17 bases separated the two germline ends. The germline CDR1 and CDR2 sequences are LNHDA and SQIVND (reference sequence).

The chain uses TRBV11-2 and TRBJ1-4; the D gene is possibly TRBD1 (5 bases). Between the trimmed V and J ends, which lost 4 bases and 7 bases, there was a span of 16 bases. CDR3 length equals 15 residues. The germline gives CDR1 SGHAT, CDR2 FQNNGV. The CDR3 DNA sequence: TGTGCCAGCAGCTCCTATGCAGGGAGGGTTGAAAAACTGTTTTTT. Residues: CASSSYAGRVEKLFF.

To note about this clone: The identical CDR3 is also encoded by other nucleotide sequences in the sample. The chain carries TRBV5-1 and TRBJ1-1; a possible D gene is TRBD1 (5 bases). The germline V gene has CDR1 SGHRS and CDR2 YFSETQ. The CDR3 is 14 amino acids. V lost 3 bases to trimming and J lost 0 bases, with 9 bases between them. The CDR3 region has the DNA TGCGCCAGCAGCTCGACGGGGGTGAACACTGAAGCTTTCTTT. Protein product: CASSSTGVNTEAFF.

In DNA form, the CDR3 reads TGTGCCAGCAGGCGCCCTCAGGGGTTGGCTAATGAAAAACTGTTTTTT. Protein product: CASRRPQGLANEKLFF. The rearrangement joins TRBV28 to TRBJ1-4, with D maybe TRBD1 (6 bases). CDR1 MDHEN and CDR2 SYDVKM come from the germline V gene. The CDR3 spans 16 residues. The V end was cut by 6 bases, the J end by 3 bases, with 17 bases between.

The chain joins TRBV3-1 (or the pseudogene TRBV3-2) to TRBJ1-6, with TRBD1 matching over 8 bases. This CDR3 region has 15 residues. Germline V gene data show CDR1 as LGHDT and CDR2 as YNNKEL (reference sequence). V trimming: 8 bases; J trimming: 7 bases; junction bases outside the gene matches: 10. The CDR3 reads CASGGGQVKNSPLHF. The DNA of the CDR3 is TGTGCCAGCGGGGGGGGACAGGTCAAAAATTCACCCCTCCACTTT.

This chain connects TRBV5-1 to TRBJ1-4; weak D call: TRBD1 (6 bases). The CDR3 is made up of 16 amino acids. Trimming took off 4 bases at V and 5 bases at J, with 18 bases between the two ends. Germline values: CDR1 SGHRS, CDR2 YFSETQ. The CDR3 DNA is TGCGCCAGCAGCCAAAATTCACAGGGTAAAAATGAAAAACTGTTTTTT. Its protein product is CASSQNSQGKNEKLFF.

The J gene is TRBJ1-2, the V gene TRBV19, with 8 bases aligning to TRBD1. Germline CDR1 is LNHDA and CDR2 is SQIVND (reference sequence). There are 15 residues in the CDR3. Germline trimming cut 7 bases from V and 4 bases from J; bases unmatched to any gene: 11. The DNA of the CDR3 is TGTGCCAGTACCCCCGGGACAGGCGGCGGCTATGGCTACACCTTC. Residues: CASTPGTGGGYGYTF.

The chain has TRBV5-1 and TRBJ1-3; 9 bases agree with TRBD1. After removal of 4 bases from V and 2 bases from J, the junction contained 7 bases not matched to a gene. CDR1 SGHRS and CDR2 YFSETQ come from the germline V gene. The CDR3 has 16 amino acids. The CDR3 loop is CASSMGQGLAGNTIYF. DNA for the CDR3: TGCGCCAGCAGCATGGGACAGGGACTAGCTGGAAACACCATATATTTT.

The CDR3 sequence: CASSQDRGRMFF. The CDR3 coding sequence is TGTGCCAGCAGCCAAGACCGGGGAAGGATGTTTTTT. V gene TRBV5-5 combines with J gene TRBJ1-4; D call uncertain. Germline-derived CDR1 and CDR2 are SGHKS and YYEKEE (reference sequence). The CDR3 covers 12 residues. V lost 4 bases and J 15 bases, leaving 16 bases between the germline ends.

This clone came up a few times. The chain links TRBV20-1 to TRBJ1-2, with TRBD1 as a possible D gene (5 bases). V lost 2 bases and J lost 4, with 5 bases in between. The CDR3 loop spans 11 amino acids. Per germline, CDR1 DFQATT and CDR2 SNEGSKA (reference sequence). The CDR3 DNA reads TGCAGTGCTAGACAGGGCTATGGCTACACCTTC. Protein sequence: CSARQGYGYTF.

V usage is TRBV12-3 or TRBV12-4 and J usage is TRBJ1-5, with D possibly matching TRBD1 (5 bases). CDR3 size: 13 residues. Trimming removed 6 bases from V and 5 bases from J, with 11 bases in between. CDR3 sequence: CASSRDSYQPQHF. The CDR3 bases are TGTGCCAGCAGCCGCGACAGTTATCAGCCCCAGCATTTT.

This clone was seen a handful of times. At one end the junction does not follow the germline gene, possibly because of a read error. Within the sample, other DNA sequences also encode this same CDR3. The rearrangement uses TRBV7-2 and TRBJ2-7, with D tentatively TRBD2 (6 bases). This CDR3 has 13 amino acids. The germline V gene has CDR1 SGHTA and CDR2 FQGNSA. CDR3 sequence: CASSLARSYEQYF. The CDR3 DNA follows: TGTGCCAGCAGCCTAGCGAGGTCCTACGAGCAGTACTTC. The full variable domain, its missing parts supplied by reference TRBV7-2 and TRBJ2-7, is GAGVSQSPSNKVTEKGKDVELRCDPISGHTALYWYRQSLGQGLEFLIYFQGNSAPDKSGLPSDRFSAERTGGSVSTLTIQRTQQEDSAVYLCASSLARSYEQYFGPGTRLTVT.

The rearrangement joins TRBV28 to TRBJ1-4; 8 nucleotides match TRBD1. The CDR3 is made up of 15 amino acids. Looked up from germline, CDR1 is MDHEN and CDR2 is SYDVKM. V lost 4 bases to trimming and J lost 9 bases; unmatched junction nucleotides: 10. The CDR3 loop reads CASSSQDREWKKLFF. Here the CDR3 DNA reads TGTGCCAGCAGTTCCCAGGACAGGGAGTGGAAAAAACTGTTTTTT.

This chain links TRBV13 with TRBJ1-1, with 7 bases matching TRBD1. Germline V gene sequence: CDR1 PRHDT, CDR2 FYEKMQ (reference sequence). Trimming cost V 5 bases and J 4 bases; bases outside gene matches: 4. The CDR3 extends over 13 amino acids. The CDR3 coding sequence is TGTGCCAGCAGCCGGGGACAGCCCACTGAAGCTTTCTTT. Translation gives CASSRGQPTEAFF.